This TCR beta chain was captured by sequencing in a study of high-grade serous ovarian cancer treatment subgroups. Background on the study: Mean per sample: about 15,000 reads, some 8,100 unique TCR beta rearrangements.

A remark on this clone: What it recognizes is unknown.

Tumor samples were obtained before definitive surgery or chemotherapy. Findings of the study overall: Same-patient tumor repertoires overlapped at roughly 0.095 to 0.85; different patients barely overlapped.

The V gene end was trimmed by 2 bases and the J gene end by 6 bases; junction bases not matched to a gene: 10. The germline CDR1 and CDR2 sequences are SGHRS and YFSETQ. The CDR3 has 15 amino acids. Sequencing was performed with immunoSEQ multiplex PCR; in TCRdb, only in-frame clones are kept and a portion is missing. The sample carries around 30,000 clones, under 90% recorded once. The receptor comes from a human donor with high-grade serous ovarian cancer. Sequencing input: tumor tissue. The chain couples TRBV5-1 to TRBJ1-1; 7 nucleotides match TRBD1. CDR3 sequence: CASSFGQVGFSEAFF. The CDR3 region has the DNA TGCGCCAGCAGCTTCGGACAGGTTGGTTTCTCTGAAGCTTTCTTT.